These 22 T cell receptor beta chains came from one sample sequenced in a study of blood T cells in healthy people across ages. Through a sample-barcoded 5' primer and a J-beta primer mix, a second PCR was run for roughly 6 to 11 cycles. TCRdb re-called the 5' RACE reads with MiXCR, one entry per CDR3 protein. The sample has roughly 1.5 million distinct CDR3 sequences, about 45% seen once. Sequenced sample: blood. These receptors came from a woman younger than 30 in good health.

The J gene is TRBJ1-4, the V gene TRBV20-1; 9 nucleotides align to TRBD1. Germline trimming cut 5 bases from V and 8 bases from J; bases unmatched to any gene: 12. This CDR3 spans 15 amino acids. From germline, CDR1 is DFQATT and CDR2 SNEGSKA (reference sequence). The CDR3 region is CSASRATGGSEKLFF. The CDR3 DNA sequence: TGCAGTGCTTCTCGGGCGACAGGGGGTTCAGAAAAACTGTTTTTT.

This clonotype was observed a handful of times. The junction departs from the called germline gene at one end, perhaps through a read error. The chain recombines TRBV7-9 with TRBJ2-4; D gene ambiguous. The CDR3 extends over 14 amino acids. Germline V CDR1 and CDR2: SEHNR, FQNEAQ (reference sequence). In nucleotides, the CDR3 is TGTGTCAGCAGCCCCAGACAAGCCAAAAACATTCAGTACTTC. Translation gives CVSSPRQAKNIQYF.

The V gene is TRBV4-3, the J gene TRBJ1-2, with a possible D match to TRBD1 (5 bases). The CDR3 sequence is 16 residues long. Germline assignment: CDR1 LGHNA and CDR2 YSLEER. The ends were cut back, 0 bases at V and 8 bases at J, with 19 bases in the middle. This CDR3 reads CASSQENSPGTWGYTF. The DNA for the CDR3 is TGCGCCAGCAGCCAAGAGAATAGCCCCGGGACGTGGGGCTACACCTTC.

This clonotype came up a few times. The chain has TRBV6-5 and TRBJ1-6; 7 bases fit TRBD1. This CDR3 contains 16 residues. Germline CDR1 MNHEY, CDR2 SVGAGI. J gave up 7 bases and V 2 bases, and 8 bases lay outside the gene matches. Here the CDR3 reads CASSYTPQGGNSPLHF. CDR3 coding DNA: TGTGCCAGCAGTTACACGCCTCAGGGGGGGAATTCACCCCTCCACTTT.

The chain links TRBV7-2 to TRBJ1-6, with D uncertain. The CDR3 has 12 amino acids. Germline-derived CDR1 and CDR2 are SGHTA and FQGNSA. Trimming shortened V by 6 bases and J by 7 bases, and 7 bases separated the two germline ends. The CDR3 reads CASRSQNSPLHF. CDR3 bases: TGTGCCAGCAGGTCTCAGAATTCACCCCTCCACTTT.

The chain recombines TRBV9 with TRBJ1-2; D ambiguous. The CDR3 runs 14 residues. Germline CDR1 reads SGDLS; CDR2 reads YYNGEE. Trimming removed 4 bases from V and 0 bases from J, with 10 bases in between. The CDR3 loop is CASSPGNSNYGYTF. CDR3 DNA sequence: TGTGCCAGCAGCCCGGGGAATTCTAACTATGGCTACACCTTC.

Here the CDR3 DNA reads TGTGCCAGCAGCCAAGAGCTGACTAGCGGGAGTTACAATGAGCAGTTCTTC. Translating it yields CASSQELTSGSYNEQFF. The rearrangement joins TRBV4-2 to TRBJ2-1; TRBD2 agrees at 12 bases. The J segment lost 4 bases and the V segment lost 0 bases, leaving 4 bases of the junction unmatched. Germline V gene sequence: CDR1 LGHNA, CDR2 YNFKEQ. This CDR3 region has 17 residues.

This clonotype was observed a few times. V usage is TRBV6-1 and J usage is TRBJ2-2; the D gene is possibly TRBD2 (5 bases). This CDR3 comprises 16 residues. Germline CDR1 and CDR2: MNHNS and SASEGT. V was clipped by 4 bases and J by 2 bases, with 14 bases between them. The CDR3 spells CASSVRGRTNTGELFF. The CDR3 coding sequence is TGTGCCAGCAGTGTTCGGGGAAGAACTAACACCGGGGAGCTGTTTTTT.

This clonotype was observed a few times. The junction differs from germline at one of its ends, possibly a read error. The chain carries TRBV7-2 and TRBJ2-5, with no clear D. TRBJ2-7 explains the end of the DNA better; the J call may be wrong. Germline lookup yields CDR1 SGHTA and CDR2 FQGNSA. The CDR3 spans 12 residues. The CDR3 bases are TGTGCCAGCGGCTTAGCATGGGCCGAGCAGTACTTC. Translation: CASGLAWAEQYF.

The table lists this clonotype with a few counts. The chain uses TRBV24-1 and TRBJ2-3; D is unclear. Deletions cut 4 bases from V and 0 bases from J, with 4 bases between. The germline CDR1 and CDR2 sequences are KGHDR and SFDVKD. The CDR3 is made up of 13 amino acids. Written as DNA, the CDR3 is TGTGCCACCAGTGAGACGAGCACAGATACGCAGTATTTT. Translating it yields CATSETSTDTQYF.

The chain employs TRBV6-2 or TRBV6-3 and TRBJ2-5; no firm D call. The germline V gene has CDR1 MNHEY and CDR2 SVGEGT. CDR3 size: 15 residues. The V end lost 3 bases, the J end lost 0 bases, and 11 bases lay between the germline ends. In DNA form, the CDR3 reads TGTGCCAGCAGTTATTCGCGACCGTACCAAGAGACCCAGTACTTC. This encodes CASSYSRPYQETQYF.

The chain carries TRBV7-3 and TRBJ2-7, with TRBD1 identical over 10 bases. CDR3 length: 15 amino acids. Germline CDR1 SGHTA, CDR2 FQGTGA. V trimming: 5 bases; J trimming: 7 bases; junction bases outside the gene matches: 11. CDR3 residues: CASSPGTGVNNEQYF. In DNA form, the CDR3 reads TGTGCCAGCAGCCCCGGGACAGGGGTGAACAATGAGCAGTACTTC.

This clonotype was seen a few times. The rearrangement joins TRBV7-6 to TRBJ1-4; D might be TRBD1 (5 bases). The CDR3 spans 19 residues. Germline-derived CDR1 and CDR2 are SGHVS and FNYEAQ. Trimming pared 5 bases from V and 7 bases from J, leaving 29 bases between. The CDR3 spells CASSPLIGAWDEGGEKLFF. As DNA, the CDR3 is TGTGCCAGCAGCCCCCTTATTGGGGCTTGGGACGAAGGAGGTGAAAAACTGTTTTTT. The full variable domain, completed using reference TRBV7-6 and TRBJ1-4, is GAGVSQSPRYKVTKRGQDVALRCDPISGHVSLYWYRQALGQGPEFLTYFNYEAQQDKSGLPNDRFSAERPEGSISTLTIQRTEQRDSAMYRCASSPLIGAWDEGGEKLFFGSGTQLSVL.

V gene TRBV3-1 combines with J gene TRBJ2-7; TRBD2 matches at 7 bases. In germline, CDR1 is LGHDT, CDR2 YNNKEL (reference sequence). The CDR3 extends over 14 amino acids. J gave up 7 bases and V 3 bases, and 9 bases lay outside the gene matches. CDR3: CASSQWVAGNEQYF. The CDR3 nucleotides read TGTGCCAGCAGCCAGTGGGTAGCGGGCAATGAGCAGTACTTC.

This chain uses TRBV20-1 with TRBJ2-1; D remains unclear. V was trimmed by 5 bases and J by 3 bases, leaving 14 bases between them. This CDR3 has 14 residues. Germline values: CDR1 DFQATT, CDR2 SNEGSKA (reference sequence). CDR3 sequence: CSAWGLGDYNEQFF. The CDR3 DNA is TGCAGTGCTTGGGGTCTTGGGGACTACAATGAGCAGTTCTTC.

The chain employs TRBV12-3 or TRBV12-4 and TRBJ1-4; D gene uncertain. The CDR3 extends over 15 amino acids. V lost 0 bases and J lost 4, with 9 bases in between. This CDR3 is CASSLARRYNEKLFF. CDR3 nucleotide sequence: TGTGCCAGCAGTTTAGCACGCCGGTATAATGAAAAACTGTTTTTT.

V usage is TRBV12-3 or TRBV12-4 and J usage is TRBJ1-5, with D tentatively TRBD1 (5 bases). V dropped 8 bases and J dropped 5 bases, with 16 bases sitting between them. This CDR3 contains 14 residues. CDR3 DNA: TGTGCCAGCCGCAGGCGAGGGGTTGATCAGCCCCAGCATTTT. Translating gives CASRRRGVDQPQHF.

The chain has TRBV9 and TRBJ2-7, with a tentative D call TRBD2 (5 bases). Trimming removed 3 bases from V and 3 bases from J, with 10 bases in between. The CDR3 length is 13 residues. Germline V gives CDR1 SGDLS, CDR2 YYNGEE. DNA of the CDR3: TGTGCCAGCAGCGGGGGTGGAGGCTACGAGCAGTACTTC. Protein sequence: CASSGGGGYEQYF.

This clonotype was seen a handful of times. The gene calls are TRBV6-1 and TRBJ1-2; 8 bases align to TRBD1. The CDR3 runs to 13 residues. CDR1 is MNHNS, CDR2 SASEGT, per germline. The J segment lost 5 bases and the V segment lost 7 bases, leaving 6 bases of the junction unmatched. The CDR3 DNA sequence: TGTGCCAGCAACCGCGGGACAGGATATGGCTACACCTTC. Translating gives CASNRGTGYGYTF.

The gene calls are TRBV4-2 and TRBJ2-1; D is unresolved. V was shortened by 0 bases and J by 1 base, with 13 bases between the two germline ends. CDR1 LGHNA and CDR2 YNFKEQ come from the germline V gene. The CDR3 has 17 residues. CDR3 in amino acids: CASSQDSGFSSYNEQFF. DNA of the CDR3: TGTGCCAGCAGCCAAGATTCGGGCTTCTCTTCCTACAATGAGCAGTTCTTC.

The table lists this clonotype with a few counts. The chain recombines TRBV7-9 with TRBJ2-3; 11 bases are a match to TRBD1. CDR1 and CDR2 (germline): SEHNR, FQNEAQ (reference sequence). The J segment lost 2 bases and the V segment lost 3 bases, leaving 4 bases of the junction unmatched. This CDR3 is built from 16 residues. CDR3 amino acids: CASSFGDRGITDTQYF. The CDR3 DNA sequence: TGTGCCAGCAGCTTTGGGGACAGGGGGATCACAGATACGCAGTATTTT.

The CDR3 loop reads CASGEDRAGNEQFF. The CDR3 DNA sequence: TGCGCCAGCGGAGAGGACAGGGCGGGCAATGAGCAGTTCTTC. The chain joins TRBV5-1 to TRBJ2-1, with TRBD1 identical over 8 bases. Germline trimming cut 7 bases from V and 6 bases from J; bases unmatched to any gene: 9. Germline V gene sequence: CDR1 SGHRS, CDR2 YFSETQ. This CDR3 has 14 amino acids. The entire variable domain, with the rest obtained from reference TRBV5-1 and TRBJ2-1, is as follows: KAGVTQTPRYLIKTRGQQVTLSCSPISGHRSVSWYQQTPGQGLQFLFEYFSETQRNKGNFPGRFSGRQFSNSRSEMNVSTLELGDSALYLCASGEDRAGNEQFFGPGTRLTVL.